This T cell receptor beta chain is drawn from a study of human T cells and chemical hapten exposure. About the study: Yields of TCR per sample differed, chiefly owing to small differences in pooled library volume.

The authors extracted total RNA from unfractionated whole blood. Using its own MiXCR run on the 5' RACE reads, TCRdb lists one record per CDR3 protein. This table holds about 81,000 distinct CDR3 sequences, under 10% found once. The V gene's germline CDR1 is SQVTM and CDR2 ANQGSEA. CDR3 length: 11 amino acids. Trimming removed 7 bases at V and 0 bases at J, with 3 bases between. This clonotype was found many times. The V gene is TRBV29-1, the J gene TRBJ2-2; D uncertain. This clonotype was obtained from a male donor in good health. The CDR3 region has the DNA TGCAGCGCCGCGAACACCGGGGAGCTGTTTTTT. Its translation is CSAANTGELFF.